These T cell receptor beta chains were read from a single sample in a study of response to subunit inactivated influenza vaccine. TCRdb re-called the RT-PCR reads with MiXCR, one entry per CDR3 protein. This sample has 500,000 to 600,000 distinct CDR3 sequences; approximately 7.1% occur once, and the top ten carry roughly 13%. This sample comprised PBMCs from blood, obtained around 25 months after vaccination. These receptors were collected from a man between 45 and 75 years old who received an inactivated influenza vaccine. CDR3s include the opening cysteine and the closing phenylalanine or tryptophan. The order of the fields is clone size, D gene, V gene, J gene, CDR3 DNA, CDR3 protein. A D gene is named only where the DNA matches it firmly. The listing skips clone size in some rows; elsewhere it reads once, few, many or a size class.

clone size: NA; D gene: TRBD2; V gene: TRBV20-1; J gene: TRBJ2-3; CDR3 DNA: TGCAGTGCTACAAGTCTAGCGGGAGTTTTAGATACGCAGTATTTT; CDR3 protein: CSATSLAGVLDTQYF
clone size: many; D gene: NA; V gene: TRBV12-3/TRBV12-4; J gene: TRBJ1-2; CDR3 DNA: TGTGCCAGCAGTCTACAACCGACAGTTGGCTATGGCTACACCTTC; CDR3 protein: CASSLQPTVGYGYTF
clone size: few; D gene: NA; V gene: TRBV10-3; J gene: TRBJ1-1; CDR3 DNA: TGTGCCATCAGTGAGCTGGTAGGGCGCACTGAAGCTTTCTTT; CDR3 protein: CAISELVGRTEAFF
clone size: NA; D gene: NA; V gene: TRBV20-1; J gene: TRBJ2-2; CDR3 DNA: TGCAGTGCGTTCCAGGGTCTCGGGGAGCTGTTTTTT; CDR3 protein: CSAFQGLGELFF
clone size: NA; D gene: NA; V gene: TRBV11-1; J gene: TRBJ1-6; CDR3 DNA: TGTGCCAGCAGCTCGGCGGCCAGGGTTAATTCACCCCTCCACTTT; CDR3 protein: CASSSAARVNSPLHF
clone size: NA; D gene: TRBD1; V gene: TRBV5-1; J gene: TRBJ2-3; CDR3 DNA: TGCGCCAGCTCTACCGACAGGGGAAATACGCAGTATTTT; CDR3 protein: CASSTDRGNTQYF
clone size: few; D gene: NA; V gene: TRBV4-1; J gene: TRBJ1-2; CDR3 DNA: TGCGCCAGCAGCCAAGATGGTTCAACCGCTCGGTATGGCTACACCTTC; CDR3 protein: CASSQDGSTARYGYTF
clone size: NA; D gene: TRBD2; V gene: TRBV10-3; J gene: TRBJ2-1; CDR3 DNA: TGTGCCACCGCTCCGGGACTAGTAAATGAGCAGTTCTTC; CDR3 protein: CATAPGLVNEQFF
clone size: many; D gene: NA; V gene: TRBV20-1; J gene: TRBJ1-6; CDR3 DNA: TGCAGTGCAAACGACAGAACTACTAATTCACCCCTCCACTTT; CDR3 protein: CSANDRTTNSPLHF
clone size: many; D gene: TRBD2; V gene: TRBV6-5; J gene: TRBJ2-3; CDR3 DNA: TGTGCCAGCAGTTACTACGGGACTAGCGGGGGGGCCAGTACAGATACGCAGTATTTT; CDR3 protein: CASSYYGTSGGASTDTQYF
clone size: few; D gene: NA; V gene: TRBV7-9; J gene: TRBJ1-5; CDR3 DNA: TGTGCCAGCAGCGAACAGGGCAAACAGCCCCAGCATTTT; CDR3 protein: CASSEQGKQPQHF
clone size: many; D gene: NA; V gene: TRBV14; J gene: TRBJ1-5; CDR3 DNA: TGTGCCAGCAGCCAAGATCTTGGTCAGCCCCAGCATTTT; CDR3 protein: CASSQDLGQPQHF
clone size: NA; D gene: NA; V gene: TRBV30; J gene: TRBJ2-7; CDR3 DNA: TGTGCCTGGAGTGGCGACTACTTAGGGGTCGAGCAGTACTTC; CDR3 protein: CAWSGDYLGVEQYF
clone size: many; D gene: TRBD1; V gene: TRBV7-2; J gene: TRBJ2-7; CDR3 DNA: TGTGCCAGCAGTCTAGGCGGGGACAGGGCGTACGAGCAGTACTTC; CDR3 protein: CASSLGGDRAYEQYF
clone size: NA; D gene: NA; V gene: TRBV18; J gene: TRBJ2-3; CDR3 DNA: TGTGCCAGCTCACCACGATTTACGGATCCCAGGCCAGATACGCAGTATTTT; CDR3 protein: CASSPRFTDPRPDTQYF
clone size: few; D gene: TRBD2; V gene: TRBV7-2; J gene: TRBJ2-1; CDR3 DNA: TGTGCCAGCAGCTCAGCGGGAGTCTACAATGAGCAGTTCTTC; CDR3 protein: CASSSAGVYNEQFF
clone size: many; D gene: NA; V gene: TRBV20-1; J gene: TRBJ2-7; CDR3 DNA: TGCAGTGCTAGAGATATGGGCGGACGAAGCTCCTACGAGCAGTACTTC; CDR3 protein: CSARDMGGRSSYEQYF
clone size: many; D gene: NA; V gene: TRBV29-1; J gene: TRBJ2-7; CDR3 DNA: TGCAGCGTGAAGCATAGATCGGGTTCGGGAGAGCAGTACTTC; CDR3 protein: CSVKHRSGSGEQYF
clone size: many; D gene: TRBD2; V gene: TRBV5-1; J gene: TRBJ2-1; CDR3 DNA: TGCGCCAGCAGCTTGGGTGGCGGGAGCGCCTACAATGAGCAGTTCTTC; CDR3 protein: CASSLGGGSAYNEQFF
clone size: few; D gene: NA; V gene: TRBV5-1; J gene: TRBJ2-5; CDR3 DNA: TGCGCCAGCAGCTTGGCCGAGGGTCCAGAGACCCAGTACTTC; CDR3 protein: CASSLAEGPETQYF
clone size: NA; D gene: NA; V gene: TRBV7-2; J gene: TRBJ1-1; CDR3 DNA: TGTGCCAGCAGCTTAGTAGGTCCTTCAAAAGCTTTCTTT; CDR3 protein: CASSLVGPSKAFF
clone size: many; D gene: NA; V gene: TRBV28; J gene: TRBJ2-7; CDR3 DNA: TGTGCCAGCCGTCACTTGCAGGGCCACGAGCAGTACTTC; CDR3 protein: CASRHLQGHEQYF
clone size: NA; D gene: TRBD1; V gene: TRBV4-1; J gene: TRBJ1-5; CDR3 DNA: TGCGCCAGCAGCCAAGGCACAGGGGTAGGGCAGCCCCAGCATTTT; CDR3 protein: CASSQGTGVGQPQHF
clone size: few; D gene: TRBD2; V gene: TRBV7-2; J gene: TRBJ2-3; CDR3 DNA: TGTGCCAGCAGCTTACGGGGGGGCCAAGCAGATACGCAGTATTTT; CDR3 protein: CASSLRGGQADTQYF
clone size: few; D gene: TRBD2; V gene: TRBV2; J gene: TRBJ2-7; CDR3 DNA: TGTGCCAGCAGCGATTGGGACTACTCCTACGAGCAGTACTTC; CDR3 protein: CASSDWDYSYEQYF
clone size: few; D gene: NA; V gene: TRBV25-1; J gene: TRBJ2-2; CDR3 DNA: TGTGCCAGCAGTGATATAATAGCGGAGGGCCTCACCGGGGAGCTGTTTTTT; CDR3 protein: CASSDIIAEGLTGELFF
clone size: NA; D gene: TRBD1; V gene: TRBV28; J gene: TRBJ1-2; CDR3 DNA: TGTGCCAGCACCAATTCCGGGACAGGGATTAACTATGGCTACACCTTC; CDR3 protein: CASTNSGTGINYGYTF
clone size: few; D gene: NA; V gene: TRBV15; J gene: TRBJ2-7; CDR3 DNA: TGTGCCACCAGCAGAGGATACCTCTACGAGCAGTACTTC; CDR3 protein: CATSRGYLYEQYF
clone size: NA; D gene: NA; V gene: TRBV10-3; J gene: TRBJ2-3; CDR3 DNA: TGTGCCATCAGTGACAGGGGTAAGACGACAGATACGCAGTATTTT; CDR3 protein: CAISDRGKTTDTQYF
clone size: few; D gene: TRBD2; V gene: TRBV7-2; J gene: TRBJ2-1; CDR3 DNA: TGTGCCAGCCATCTTGCGGGAGCCTACAATGAGCAGTTCTTC; CDR3 protein: CASHLAGAYNEQFF
clone size: many; D gene: NA; V gene: TRBV3-1; J gene: TRBJ1-6; CDR3 DNA: TGTGCCAGCAGCCAATCCGGGGCGGTGAATTCACCCCTCCACTTT; CDR3 protein: CASSQSGAVNSPLHF
clone size: few; D gene: NA; V gene: TRBV7-2; J gene: TRBJ2-4; CDR3 DNA: TGTGCCAGCAGCTCCAACCGGGTGGGAAACATTCAGTACTTC; CDR3 protein: CASSSNRVGNIQYF
clone size: NA; D gene: NA; V gene: TRBV5-1; J gene: TRBJ1-1; CDR3 DNA: TGCGCCAGCAGCTCTACCACGGGGGGGAGCACTGAAGCTTTCTTT; CDR3 protein: CASSSTTGGSTEAFF
clone size: many; D gene: NA; V gene: TRBV12-3/TRBV12-4; J gene: TRBJ2-2; CDR3 DNA: TGTGCCAGCAGTTTGGAGCGGAACACCGGGGAGCTGTTTTTT; CDR3 protein: CASSLERNTGELFF
clone size: many; D gene: NA; V gene: TRBV6-5; J gene: TRBJ1-3; CDR3 DNA: TGTGCCAGCGGAAGGGGAAACACCATATATTTT; CDR3 protein: CASGRGNTIYF
clone size: few; D gene: TRBD2; V gene: TRBV20-1; J gene: TRBJ2-3; CDR3 DNA: TGCAGTGCTGGAGGGCGGGGGGCCTCAGATACGCAGTATTTT; CDR3 protein: CSAGGRGASDTQYF